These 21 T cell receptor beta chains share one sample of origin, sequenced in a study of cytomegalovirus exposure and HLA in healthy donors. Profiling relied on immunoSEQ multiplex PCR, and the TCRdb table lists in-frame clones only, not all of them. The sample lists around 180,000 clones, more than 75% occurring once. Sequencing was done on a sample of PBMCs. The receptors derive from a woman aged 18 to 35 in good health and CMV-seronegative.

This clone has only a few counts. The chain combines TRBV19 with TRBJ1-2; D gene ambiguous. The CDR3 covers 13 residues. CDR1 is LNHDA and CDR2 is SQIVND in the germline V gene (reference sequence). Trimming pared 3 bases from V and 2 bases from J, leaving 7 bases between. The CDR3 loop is CASSIGLNYGYTF. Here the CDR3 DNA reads TGTGCCAGTAGTATTGGGCTCAACTATGGCTACACCTTC.

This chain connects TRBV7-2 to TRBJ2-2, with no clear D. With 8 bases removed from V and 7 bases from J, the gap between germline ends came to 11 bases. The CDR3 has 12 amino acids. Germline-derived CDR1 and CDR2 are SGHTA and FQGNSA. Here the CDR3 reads CASFTASGELFF. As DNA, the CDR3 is TGTGCCAGCTTCACGGCTAGCGGGGAGCTGTTTTTT.

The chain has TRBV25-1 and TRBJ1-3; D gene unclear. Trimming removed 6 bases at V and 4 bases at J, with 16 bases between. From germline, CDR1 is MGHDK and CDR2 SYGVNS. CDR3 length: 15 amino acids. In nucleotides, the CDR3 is TGTGCCAGCAGAGAGACTGGCATAGGCGGAAACACCATATATTTT. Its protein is CASRETGIGGNTIYF.

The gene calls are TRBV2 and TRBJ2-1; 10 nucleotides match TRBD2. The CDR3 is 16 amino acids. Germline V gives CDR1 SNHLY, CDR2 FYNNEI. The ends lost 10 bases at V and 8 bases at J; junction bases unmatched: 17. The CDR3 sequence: CATKQGRASGSYEQFF. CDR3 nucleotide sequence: TGTGCCACCAAGCAGGGGAGGGCTAGCGGGAGTTATGAGCAGTTCTTC. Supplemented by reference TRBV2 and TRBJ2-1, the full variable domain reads EPEVTQTPSHQVTQMGQEVILRCVPISNHLYFYWYRQILGQKVEFLVSFYNNEISEKSEIFDDQFSVERPDGSNFTLKIRSTKLEDSAMYFCATKQGRASGSYEQFFGPGTRLTVL.

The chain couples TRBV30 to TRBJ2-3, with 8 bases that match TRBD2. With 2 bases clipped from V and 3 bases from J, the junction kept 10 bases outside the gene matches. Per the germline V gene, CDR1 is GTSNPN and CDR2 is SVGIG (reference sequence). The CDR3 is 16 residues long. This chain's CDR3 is CAWSIGRAGATDTQYF. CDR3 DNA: TGTGCCTGGAGTATCGGGAGGGCCGGGGCGACAGATACGCAGTATTTT.

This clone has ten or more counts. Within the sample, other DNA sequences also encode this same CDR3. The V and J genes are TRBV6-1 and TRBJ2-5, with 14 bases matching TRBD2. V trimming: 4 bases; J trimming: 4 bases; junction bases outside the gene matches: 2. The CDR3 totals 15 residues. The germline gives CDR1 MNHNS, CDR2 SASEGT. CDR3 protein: CASSGLAGGPETQYF. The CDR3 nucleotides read TGTGCCAGCAGTGGACTAGCGGGAGGGCCAGAGACCCAGTACTTC.

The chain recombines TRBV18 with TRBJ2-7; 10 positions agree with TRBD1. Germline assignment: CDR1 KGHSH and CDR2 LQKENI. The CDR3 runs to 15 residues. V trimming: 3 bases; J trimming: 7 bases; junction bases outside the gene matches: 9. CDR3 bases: TGTGCCAGCTCACCGCCGATGGGACAGGGGCGGGAGCAGTACTTC. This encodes CASSPPMGQGREQYF.

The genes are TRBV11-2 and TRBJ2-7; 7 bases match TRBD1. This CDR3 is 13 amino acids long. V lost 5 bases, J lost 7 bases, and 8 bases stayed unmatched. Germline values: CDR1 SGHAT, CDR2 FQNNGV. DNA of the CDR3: TGTGCCAGCAGCCCGCAGACAGGGAAAGAGCAGTACTTC. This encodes CASSPQTGKEQYF.

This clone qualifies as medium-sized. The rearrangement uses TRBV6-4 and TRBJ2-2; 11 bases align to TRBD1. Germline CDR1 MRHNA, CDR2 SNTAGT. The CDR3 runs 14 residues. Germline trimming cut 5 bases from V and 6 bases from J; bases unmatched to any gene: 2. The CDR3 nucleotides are TGTGCCAGCAGTCCGGGACAGGGGGCCGGGGAGCTGTTTTTT. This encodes CASSPGQGAGELFF.

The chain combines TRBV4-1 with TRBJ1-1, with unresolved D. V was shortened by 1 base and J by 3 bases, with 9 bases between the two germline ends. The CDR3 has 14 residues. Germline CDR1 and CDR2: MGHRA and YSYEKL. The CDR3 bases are TGCGCCAGCAGCCAAGCGTTCCCGGACACTGAAGCTTTCTTT. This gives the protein CASSQAFPDTEAFF.

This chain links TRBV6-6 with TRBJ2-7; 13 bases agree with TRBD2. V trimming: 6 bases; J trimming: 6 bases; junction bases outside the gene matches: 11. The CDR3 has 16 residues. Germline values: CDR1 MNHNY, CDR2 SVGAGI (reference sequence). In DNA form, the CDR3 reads TGTGCCAGCAGCCCAGGGCGAACTAGCGGGAGGGGCGAGCAGTACTTC. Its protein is CASSPGRTSGRGEQYF.

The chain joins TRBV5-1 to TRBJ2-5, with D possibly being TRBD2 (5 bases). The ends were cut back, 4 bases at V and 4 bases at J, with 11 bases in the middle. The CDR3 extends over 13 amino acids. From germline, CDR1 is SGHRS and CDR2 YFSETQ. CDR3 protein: CASSPGGGETQYF. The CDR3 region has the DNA TGCGCCAGCAGCCCCGGAGGAGGAGAGACCCAGTACTTC.

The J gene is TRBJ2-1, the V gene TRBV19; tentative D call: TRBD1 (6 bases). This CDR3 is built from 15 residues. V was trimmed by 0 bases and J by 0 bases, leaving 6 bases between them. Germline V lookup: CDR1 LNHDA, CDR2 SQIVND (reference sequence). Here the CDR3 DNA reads TGTGCCAGTAGTATAGACAGGGGCTCCTACAATGAGCAGTTCTTC. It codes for CASSIDRGSYNEQFF.

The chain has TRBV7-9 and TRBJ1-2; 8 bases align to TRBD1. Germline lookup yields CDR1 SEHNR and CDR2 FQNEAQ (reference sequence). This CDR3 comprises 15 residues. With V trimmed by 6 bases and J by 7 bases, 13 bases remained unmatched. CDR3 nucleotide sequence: TGTGCCAGCAGTGACAGGGGTTCCGCTGACTCTGGCTACACCTTC. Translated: CASSDRGSADSGYTF.

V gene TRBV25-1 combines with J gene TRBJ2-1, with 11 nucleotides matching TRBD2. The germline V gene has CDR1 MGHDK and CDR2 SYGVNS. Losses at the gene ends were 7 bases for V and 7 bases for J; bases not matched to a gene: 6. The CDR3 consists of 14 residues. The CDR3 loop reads CASKALAGVNEQFF. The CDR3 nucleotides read TGTGCCAGCAAGGCACTAGCGGGAGTAAATGAGCAGTTCTTC. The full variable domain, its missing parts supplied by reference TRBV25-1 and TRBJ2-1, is EADIYQTPRYLVIGTGKKITLECSQTMGHDKMYWYQQDPGMELHLIHYSYGVNSTEKGDLSSESTVSRIRTEHFPLTLESARPSHTSQYLCASKALAGVNEQFFGPGTRLTVL.

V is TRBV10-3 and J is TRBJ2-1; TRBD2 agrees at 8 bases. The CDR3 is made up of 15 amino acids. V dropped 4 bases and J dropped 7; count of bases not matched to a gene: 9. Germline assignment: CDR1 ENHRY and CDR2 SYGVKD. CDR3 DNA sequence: TGTGCCATCAGTGGACCGGGACTAGAGCGTAATGAGCAGTTCTTC. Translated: CAISGPGLERNEQFF.

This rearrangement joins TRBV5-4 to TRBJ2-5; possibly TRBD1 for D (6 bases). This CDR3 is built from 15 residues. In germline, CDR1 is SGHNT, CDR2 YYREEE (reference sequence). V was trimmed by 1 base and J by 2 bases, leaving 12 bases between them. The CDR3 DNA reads TGTGCCAGCAGCTTGTCGGGACAATTACAAGAGACCCAGTACTTC. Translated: CASSLSGQLQETQYF.

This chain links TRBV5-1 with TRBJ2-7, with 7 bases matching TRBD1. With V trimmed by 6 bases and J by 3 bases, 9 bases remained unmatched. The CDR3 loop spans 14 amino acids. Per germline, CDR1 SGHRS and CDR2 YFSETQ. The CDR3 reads CASTMAGGNYEQYF. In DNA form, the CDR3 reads TGCGCCAGCACGATGGCAGGGGGAAACTACGAGCAGTACTTC.

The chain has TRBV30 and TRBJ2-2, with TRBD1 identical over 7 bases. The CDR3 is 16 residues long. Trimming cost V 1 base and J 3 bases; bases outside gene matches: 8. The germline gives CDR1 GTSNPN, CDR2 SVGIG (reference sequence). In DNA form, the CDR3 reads TGTGCCTGGAGTGCGGGATACAGGGGTCACACCGGGGAGCTGTTTTTT. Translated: CAWSAGYRGHTGELFF.

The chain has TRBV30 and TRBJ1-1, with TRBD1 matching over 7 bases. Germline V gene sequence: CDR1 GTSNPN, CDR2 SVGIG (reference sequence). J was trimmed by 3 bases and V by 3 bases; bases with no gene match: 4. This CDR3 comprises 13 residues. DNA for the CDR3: TGTGCCTGGAGGTCACAGGGGTACACTGAAGCTTTCTTT. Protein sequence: CAWRSQGYTEAFF.

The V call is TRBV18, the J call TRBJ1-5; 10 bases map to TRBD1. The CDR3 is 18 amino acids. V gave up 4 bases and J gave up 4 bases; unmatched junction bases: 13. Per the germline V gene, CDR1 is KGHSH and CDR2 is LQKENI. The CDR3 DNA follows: TGTGCCAGCTCACGGGAGACAGGGGGCTTGGGAGGTAATCAGCCCCAGCATTTT. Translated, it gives CASSRETGGLGGNQPQHF.